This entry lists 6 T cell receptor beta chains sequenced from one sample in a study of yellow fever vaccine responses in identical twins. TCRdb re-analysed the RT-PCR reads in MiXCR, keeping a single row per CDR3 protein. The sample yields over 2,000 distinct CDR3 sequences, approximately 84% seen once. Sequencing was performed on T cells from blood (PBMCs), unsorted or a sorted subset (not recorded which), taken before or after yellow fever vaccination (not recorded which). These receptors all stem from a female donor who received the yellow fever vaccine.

The CDR3 sequence is CASSQGQRNEQFF. CDR3 sequence (DNA): TGCGCCAGCAGCCAGGGTCAACGCAATGAGCAGTTCTTC. The rearrangement joins TRBV4-3 to TRBJ2-1; D is uncertain. Germline-derived CDR1 and CDR2 are LGHNA and YSLEER. This CDR3 is 13 amino acids long. V was pared by 3 bases and J by 6 bases, with 9 bases between.

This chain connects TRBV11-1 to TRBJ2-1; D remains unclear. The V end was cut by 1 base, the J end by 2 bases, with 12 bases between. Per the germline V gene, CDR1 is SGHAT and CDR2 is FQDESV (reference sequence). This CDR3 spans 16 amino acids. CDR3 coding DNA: TGTGCCAGCAGCTTAGGATCGGCTGGGCCCTACAATGAGCAGTTCTTC. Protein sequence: CASSLGSAGPYNEQFF.

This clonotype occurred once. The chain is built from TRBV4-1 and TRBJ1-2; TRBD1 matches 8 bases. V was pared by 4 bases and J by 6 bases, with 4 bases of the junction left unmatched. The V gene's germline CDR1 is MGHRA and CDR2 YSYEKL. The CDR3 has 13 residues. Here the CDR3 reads CASSPQGANGYTF. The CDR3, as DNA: TGCGCCAGCAGCCCCCAGGGGGCGAATGGCTACACCTTC.

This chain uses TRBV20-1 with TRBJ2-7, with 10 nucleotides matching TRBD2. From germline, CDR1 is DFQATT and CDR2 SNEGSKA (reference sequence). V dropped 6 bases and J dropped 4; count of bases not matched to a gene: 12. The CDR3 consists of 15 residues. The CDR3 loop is CSAPSELAGRYEQYF. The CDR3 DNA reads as TGCAGTGCCCCGAGCGAACTAGCGGGACGATACGAGCAGTACTTC.

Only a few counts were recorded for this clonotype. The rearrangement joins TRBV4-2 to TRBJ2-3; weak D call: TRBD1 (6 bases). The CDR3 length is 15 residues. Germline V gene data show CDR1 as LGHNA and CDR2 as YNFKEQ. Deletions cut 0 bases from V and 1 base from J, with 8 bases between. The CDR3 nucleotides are TGTGCCAGCAGCCAAGAGGACAGCCGCACAGATACGCAGTATTTT. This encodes CASSQEDSRTDTQYF.

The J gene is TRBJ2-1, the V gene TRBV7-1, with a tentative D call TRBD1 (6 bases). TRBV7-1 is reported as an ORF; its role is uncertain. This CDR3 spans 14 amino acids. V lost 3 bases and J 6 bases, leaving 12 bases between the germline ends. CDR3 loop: CASSSRGRGNEQFF. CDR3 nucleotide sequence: TGTGCCAGCAGCTCCAGGGGCAGGGGCAATGAGCAGTTCTTC.